The text below deals with one T cell receptor (beta chain). As yet, its antigen is unknown. The sample originates from a study of T cell responses to AZD1222 COVID-19 vaccine. The table came from immunoSEQ multiplex PCR; TCRdb's copy has only in-frame clones and leaves some out. The table shows 90,000 to 120,000 clones, with 85% to 95% occurring only once. This CDR3 contains 15 residues. CDR1 SGHNT and CDR2 YENEEA come from the germline V gene. V was clipped by 4 bases and J by 2 bases, with 12 bases between them. Findings and limits, study-wide: Females outnumbered males among donors, who were mostly white British; clonal diversity was possibly underestimated.

The chain carries TRBV11-3 and TRBJ2-1; D may be TRBD2 (5 bases). This receptor was obtained from an adult who received the AZD1222 COVID-19 vaccine. Sequenced here: peripheral blood, sampled 28 days after the second AZD1222 dose. This CDR3 is CASSSSTGTYNEQFF. CDR3 bases: TGTGCCAGCAGCTCCTCGACGGGAACCTACAATGAGCAGTTCTTC.